This record looks at one T cell receptor beta chain sequence and its context. Its target is not known. The CDR3 spans 17 residues. Trimming cost V 2 bases and J 0 bases, with 11 bases left between them. Germline V gene data show CDR1 as MNHEY and CDR2 as SVGEGT. The data stem from a study of response to subunit inactivated influenza vaccine. Regarding the study as a whole: The authors put forward the suggestion that each seasonal influenza vaccination may bring in only a limited number of new T cells.

TCRdb independently ran MiXCR on the RT-PCR reads; one entry per CDR3 protein. The repertoire holds fewer than 250,000 distinct CDR3 sequences, with approximately 14% as singletons. The sequence was collected from a man aged 45 to 65 who received an inactivated influenza vaccine. J is TRBJ2-6 and V is TRBV6-2 or TRBV6-3; D might be TRBD1 or TRBD2, each matching 6 bases. This material consisted of CD8+ T cells sorted from PBMCs, taken more than 4 days after vaccination. Here the CDR3 reads CASSYGGRASGANVLTF. In DNA, the CDR3 is TGTGCCAGCAGTTACGGGGGGCGGGCCTCTGGGGCCAACGTCCTGACTTTC.